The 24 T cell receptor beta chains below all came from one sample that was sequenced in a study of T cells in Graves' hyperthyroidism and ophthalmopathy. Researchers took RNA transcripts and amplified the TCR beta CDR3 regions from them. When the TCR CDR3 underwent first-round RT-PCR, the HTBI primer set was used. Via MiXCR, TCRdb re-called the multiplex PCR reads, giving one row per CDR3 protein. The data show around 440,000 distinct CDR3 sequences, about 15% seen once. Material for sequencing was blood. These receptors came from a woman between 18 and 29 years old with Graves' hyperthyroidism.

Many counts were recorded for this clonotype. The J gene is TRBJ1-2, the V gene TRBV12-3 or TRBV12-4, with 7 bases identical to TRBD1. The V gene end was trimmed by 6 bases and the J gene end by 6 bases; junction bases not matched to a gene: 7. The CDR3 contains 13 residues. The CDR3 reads CASRPDREDGYTF. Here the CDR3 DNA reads TGTGCCAGCAGACCCGACAGGGAGGATGGCTACACCTTC.

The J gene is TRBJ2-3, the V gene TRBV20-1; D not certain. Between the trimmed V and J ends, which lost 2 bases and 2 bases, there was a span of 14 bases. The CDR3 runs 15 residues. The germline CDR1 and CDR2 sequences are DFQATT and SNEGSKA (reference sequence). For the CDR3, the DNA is TGCAGTGCTAGACCTCCGTTCGGGCTCACAGATACGCAGTATTTT. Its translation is CSARPPFGLTDTQYF.

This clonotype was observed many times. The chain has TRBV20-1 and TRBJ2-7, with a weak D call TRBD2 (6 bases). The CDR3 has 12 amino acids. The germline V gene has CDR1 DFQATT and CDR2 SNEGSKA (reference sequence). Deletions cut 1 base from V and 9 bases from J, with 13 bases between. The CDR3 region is CSARAGGIRQYF. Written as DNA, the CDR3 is TGCAGTGCTAGAGCCGGGGGAATAAGGCAGTACTTC.

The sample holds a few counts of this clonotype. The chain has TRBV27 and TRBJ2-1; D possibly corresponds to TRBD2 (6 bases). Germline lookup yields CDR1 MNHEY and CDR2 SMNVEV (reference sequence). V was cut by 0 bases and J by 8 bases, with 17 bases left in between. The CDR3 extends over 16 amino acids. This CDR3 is CASSLSVAGPRYEQFF. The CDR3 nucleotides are TGTGCCAGCAGTTTATCGGTTGCGGGACCCCGGTATGAGCAGTTCTTC.

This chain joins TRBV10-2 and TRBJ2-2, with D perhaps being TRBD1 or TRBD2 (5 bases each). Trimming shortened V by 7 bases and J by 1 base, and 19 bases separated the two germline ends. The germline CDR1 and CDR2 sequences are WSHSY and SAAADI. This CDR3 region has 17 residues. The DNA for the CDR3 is TGCGCCAGCAAGAAGGGACCCCGGGTCGGGAACACCGGGGAGCTGTTTTTT. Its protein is CASKKGPRVGNTGELFF.

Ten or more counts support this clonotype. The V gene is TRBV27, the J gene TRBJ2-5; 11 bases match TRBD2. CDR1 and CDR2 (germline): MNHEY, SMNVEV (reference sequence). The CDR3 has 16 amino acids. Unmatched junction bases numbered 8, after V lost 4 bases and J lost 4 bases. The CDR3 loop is CASSSIPGLAGETQYF. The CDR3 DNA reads TGTGCCAGCAGTTCGATCCCCGGACTAGCGGGAGAGACCCAGTACTTC.

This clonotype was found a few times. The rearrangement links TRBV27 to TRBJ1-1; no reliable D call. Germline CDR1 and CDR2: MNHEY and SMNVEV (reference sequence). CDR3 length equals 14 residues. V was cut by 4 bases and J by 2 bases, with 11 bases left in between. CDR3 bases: TGTGCCAGCAGTTGGGCCGGCCGAAACACTGAAGCTTTCTTT. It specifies CASSWAGRNTEAFF.

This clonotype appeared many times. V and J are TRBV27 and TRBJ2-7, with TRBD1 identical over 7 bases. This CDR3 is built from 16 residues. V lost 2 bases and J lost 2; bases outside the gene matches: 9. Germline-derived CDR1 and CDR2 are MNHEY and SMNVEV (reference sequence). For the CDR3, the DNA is TGTGCCAGCAGTTTACTGGCCGGGACAGTTCCCTACGAGCAGTACTTC. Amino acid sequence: CASSLLAGTVPYEQYF.

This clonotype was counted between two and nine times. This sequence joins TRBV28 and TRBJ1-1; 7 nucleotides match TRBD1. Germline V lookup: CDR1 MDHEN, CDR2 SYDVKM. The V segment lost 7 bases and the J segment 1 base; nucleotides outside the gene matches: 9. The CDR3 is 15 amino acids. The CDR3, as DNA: TGTGCCAGCACCTCCTCACAGGGGAGGAACACTGAAGCTTTCTTT. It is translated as CASTSSQGRNTEAFF.

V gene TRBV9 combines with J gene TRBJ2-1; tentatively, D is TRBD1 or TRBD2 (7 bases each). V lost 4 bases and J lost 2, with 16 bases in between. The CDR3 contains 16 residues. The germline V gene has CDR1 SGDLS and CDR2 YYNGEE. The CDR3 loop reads CASSSGGGDAYNEQFF. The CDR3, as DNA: TGTGCCAGCAGCTCAGGGGGGGGGGATGCCTACAATGAGCAGTTCTTC. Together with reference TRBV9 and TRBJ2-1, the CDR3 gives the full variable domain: DSGVTQTPKHLITATGQRVTLRCSPRSGDLSVYWYQQSLDQGLQFLIQYYNGEERAKGNILERFSAQQFPDLHSELNLSSLELGDSALYFCASSSGGGDAYNEQFFGPGTRLTVL.

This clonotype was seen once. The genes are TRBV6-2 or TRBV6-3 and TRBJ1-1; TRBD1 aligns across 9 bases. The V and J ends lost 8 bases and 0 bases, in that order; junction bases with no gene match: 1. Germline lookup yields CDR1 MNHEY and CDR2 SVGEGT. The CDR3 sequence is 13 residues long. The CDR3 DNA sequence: TGTGCCAGCGGACAGGGGATGAACACTGAAGCTTTCTTT. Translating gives CASGQGMNTEAFF.

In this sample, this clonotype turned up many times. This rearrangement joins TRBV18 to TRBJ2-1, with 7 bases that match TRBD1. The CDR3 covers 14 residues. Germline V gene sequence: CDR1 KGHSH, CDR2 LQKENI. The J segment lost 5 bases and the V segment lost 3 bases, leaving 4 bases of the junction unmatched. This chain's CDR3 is CASSPPTGDNEQFF. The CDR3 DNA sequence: TGTGCCAGCTCACCTCCCACAGGGGACAATGAGCAGTTCTTC.

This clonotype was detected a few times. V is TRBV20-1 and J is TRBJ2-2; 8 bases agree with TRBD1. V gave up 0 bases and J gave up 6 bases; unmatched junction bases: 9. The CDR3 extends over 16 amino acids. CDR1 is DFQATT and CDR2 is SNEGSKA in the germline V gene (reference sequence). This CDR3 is CSARDLKQGEAGELFF. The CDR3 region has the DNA TGCAGTGCTAGAGATTTAAAACAGGGGGAAGCCGGGGAGCTGTTTTTT.

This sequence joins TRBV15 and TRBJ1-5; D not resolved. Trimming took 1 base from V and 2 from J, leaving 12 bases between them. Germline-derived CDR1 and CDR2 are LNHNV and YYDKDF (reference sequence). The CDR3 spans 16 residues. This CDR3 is CATSRVFGPGNQPQHF. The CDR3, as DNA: TGTGCCACCAGCAGAGTGTTCGGACCCGGCAATCAGCCCCAGCATTTT.

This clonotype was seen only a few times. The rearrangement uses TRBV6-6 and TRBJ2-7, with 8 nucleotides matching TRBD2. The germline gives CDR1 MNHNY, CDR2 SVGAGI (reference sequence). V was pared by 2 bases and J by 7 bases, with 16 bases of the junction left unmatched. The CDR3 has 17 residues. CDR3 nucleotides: TGTGCCAGCAGTTACGGACAGTCCCCAGCGGGAGAGGGTGAGCAGTACTTC. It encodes CASSYGQSPAGEGEQYF.

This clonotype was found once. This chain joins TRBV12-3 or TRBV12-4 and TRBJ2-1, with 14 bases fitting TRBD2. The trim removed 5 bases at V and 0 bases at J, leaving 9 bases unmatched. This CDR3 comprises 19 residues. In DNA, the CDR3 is TGTGCCAGCAGTCGTTCCGGGACTAGCGGGGGAGGCTCCTACAATGAGCAGTTCTTC. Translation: CASSRSGTSGGGSYNEQFF.

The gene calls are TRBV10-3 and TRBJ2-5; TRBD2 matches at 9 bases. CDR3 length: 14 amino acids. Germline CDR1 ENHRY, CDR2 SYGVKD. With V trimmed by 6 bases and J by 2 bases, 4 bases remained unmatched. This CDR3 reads CAISERGVQETQYF. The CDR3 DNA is TGTGCCATCAGCGAGCGGGGGGTACAAGAGACCCAGTACTTC.

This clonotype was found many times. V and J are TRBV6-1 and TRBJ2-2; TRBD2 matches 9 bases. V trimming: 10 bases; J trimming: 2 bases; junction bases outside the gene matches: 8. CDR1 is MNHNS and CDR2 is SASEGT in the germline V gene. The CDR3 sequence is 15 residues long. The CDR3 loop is CAIDASGVNTGELFF. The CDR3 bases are TGTGCCATCGACGCTAGCGGGGTAAACACCGGGGAGCTGTTTTTT.

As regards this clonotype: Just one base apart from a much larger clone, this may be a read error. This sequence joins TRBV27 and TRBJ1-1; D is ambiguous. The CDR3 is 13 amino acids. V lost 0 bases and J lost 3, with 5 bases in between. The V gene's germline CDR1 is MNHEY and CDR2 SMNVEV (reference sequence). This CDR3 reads CASSLSPYTEAFF. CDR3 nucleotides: TGTGCCAGCAGTTTATCCCCCTACACTGAAGCTTTCTTT.

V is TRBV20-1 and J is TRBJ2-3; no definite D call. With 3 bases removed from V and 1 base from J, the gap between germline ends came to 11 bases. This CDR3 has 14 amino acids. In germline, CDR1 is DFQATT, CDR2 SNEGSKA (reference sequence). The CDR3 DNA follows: TGCAGTGCTAGTCGGTCCGGAGGCACAGATACGCAGTATTTT. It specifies CSASRSGGTDTQYF.

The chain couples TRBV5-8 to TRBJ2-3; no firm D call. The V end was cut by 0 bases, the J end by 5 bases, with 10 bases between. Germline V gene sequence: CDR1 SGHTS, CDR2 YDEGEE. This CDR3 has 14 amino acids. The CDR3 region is CASSLDAMRDTQYF. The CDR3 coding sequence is TGTGCCAGCAGCTTGGACGCAATGAGAGATACGCAGTATTTT.

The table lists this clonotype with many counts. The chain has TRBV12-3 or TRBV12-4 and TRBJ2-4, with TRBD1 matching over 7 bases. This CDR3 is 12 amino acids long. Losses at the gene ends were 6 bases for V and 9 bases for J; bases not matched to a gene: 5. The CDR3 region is CASSATGTIQYF. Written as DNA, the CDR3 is TGTGCCAGCAGCGCGACAGGGACCATTCAGTACTTC.

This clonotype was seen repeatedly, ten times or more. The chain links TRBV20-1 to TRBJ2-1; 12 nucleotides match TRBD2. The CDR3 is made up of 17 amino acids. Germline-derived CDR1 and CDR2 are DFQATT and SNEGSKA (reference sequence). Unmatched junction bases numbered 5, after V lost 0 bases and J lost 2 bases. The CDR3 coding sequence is TGCAGTGCTAGAGACTGGGCTAGCGGGGGGGCCTACAATGAGCAGTTCTTC. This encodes CSARDWASGGAYNEQFF.

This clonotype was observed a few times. The CDR3 here is CASSSGLAGPNTGELFF. In DNA form, the CDR3 reads TGCGCCAGCAGCTCTGGACTAGCGGGCCCGAACACCGGGGAGCTGTTTTTT. The chain carries TRBV5-1 and TRBJ2-2; 11 bases are shared with TRBD2. This CDR3 is built from 17 residues. CDR1 and CDR2 from the germline V gene are SGHRS and YFSETQ. Trimming removed 3 bases from V and 0 bases from J; junction bases left unmatched: 4.